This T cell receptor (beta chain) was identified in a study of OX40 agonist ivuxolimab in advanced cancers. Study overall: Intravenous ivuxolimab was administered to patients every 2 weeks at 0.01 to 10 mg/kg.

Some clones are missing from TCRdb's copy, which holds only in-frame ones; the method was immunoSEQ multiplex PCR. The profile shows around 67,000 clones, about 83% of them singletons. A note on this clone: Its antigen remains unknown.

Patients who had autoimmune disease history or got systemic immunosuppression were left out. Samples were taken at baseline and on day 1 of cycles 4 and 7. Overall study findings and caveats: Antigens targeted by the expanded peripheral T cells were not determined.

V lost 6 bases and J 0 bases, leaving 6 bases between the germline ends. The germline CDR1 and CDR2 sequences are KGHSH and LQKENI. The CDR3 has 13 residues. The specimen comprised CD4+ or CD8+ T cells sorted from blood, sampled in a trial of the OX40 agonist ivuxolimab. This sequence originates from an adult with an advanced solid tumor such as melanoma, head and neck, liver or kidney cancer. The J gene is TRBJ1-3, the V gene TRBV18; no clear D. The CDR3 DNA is TGTGCCAGCTCGGAACTCTCTGGAAACACCATATATTTT. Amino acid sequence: CASSELSGNTIYF.